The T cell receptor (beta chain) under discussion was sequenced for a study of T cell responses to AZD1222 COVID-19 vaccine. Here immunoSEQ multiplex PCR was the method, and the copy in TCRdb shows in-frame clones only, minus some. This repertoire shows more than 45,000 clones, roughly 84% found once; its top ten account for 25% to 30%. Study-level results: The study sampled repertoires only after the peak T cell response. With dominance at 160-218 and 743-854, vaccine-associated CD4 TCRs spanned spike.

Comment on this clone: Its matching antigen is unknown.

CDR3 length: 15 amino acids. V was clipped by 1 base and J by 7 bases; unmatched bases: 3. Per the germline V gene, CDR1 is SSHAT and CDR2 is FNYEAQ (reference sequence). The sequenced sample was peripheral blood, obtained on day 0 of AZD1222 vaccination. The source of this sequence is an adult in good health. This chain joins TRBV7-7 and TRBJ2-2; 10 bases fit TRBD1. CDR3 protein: CASSLGTGGIGELFF. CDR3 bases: TGTGCCAGCAGCTTAGGGACAGGGGGAATCGGGGAGCTGTTTTTT.